This T cell receptor (beta chain) was sequenced for a study of blood T cell repertoires in COVID-19. In the study overall: Collection of acute and convalescent COVID-19 samples took place in the United States, Italy and Spain.

Original analysis: Scientists estimated how many nucleated cells there were by amplifying reference gene primers. Sequenced by immunoSEQ multiplex PCR; TCRdb stores in-frame clones only, minus some. The V and J calls and the clone size are those of that table, but D and trimming were determined from the DNA. The sample yields around 370,000 clones, approximately 90% seen once. The CDR3 covers 13 residues. The V gene lost 6 bases and the J gene lost 0 bases, with 9 bases spanning the gap. The chain employs TRBV12-3 or TRBV12-4 and TRBJ2-7; D possibly corresponds to TRBD1 (6 bases). Sequencing was done on a sample of PBMCs or T cells enriched from blood (not recorded which). The receptor's source is a woman aged 18-29 years who had recovered from COVID-19. The CDR3 loop is CASRATGSYEQYF. CDR3 nucleotides: TGTGCCAGCAGGGCGACAGGCTCCTACGAGCAGTACTTC.